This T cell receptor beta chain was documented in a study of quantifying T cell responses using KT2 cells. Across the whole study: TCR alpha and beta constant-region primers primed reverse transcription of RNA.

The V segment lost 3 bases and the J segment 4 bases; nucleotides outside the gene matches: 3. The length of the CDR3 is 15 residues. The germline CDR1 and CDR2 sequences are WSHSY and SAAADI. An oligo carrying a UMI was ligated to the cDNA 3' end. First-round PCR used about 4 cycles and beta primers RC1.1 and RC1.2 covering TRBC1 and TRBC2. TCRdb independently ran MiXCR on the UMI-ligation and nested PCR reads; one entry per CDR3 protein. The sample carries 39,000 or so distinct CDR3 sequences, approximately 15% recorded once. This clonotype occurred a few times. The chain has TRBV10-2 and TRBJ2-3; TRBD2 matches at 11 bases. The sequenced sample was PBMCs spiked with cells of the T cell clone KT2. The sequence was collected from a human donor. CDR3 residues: CASSDLAGGADTQYF. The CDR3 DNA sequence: TGCGCCAGCAGTGACCTAGCGGGAGGAGCAGATACGCAGTATTTT.